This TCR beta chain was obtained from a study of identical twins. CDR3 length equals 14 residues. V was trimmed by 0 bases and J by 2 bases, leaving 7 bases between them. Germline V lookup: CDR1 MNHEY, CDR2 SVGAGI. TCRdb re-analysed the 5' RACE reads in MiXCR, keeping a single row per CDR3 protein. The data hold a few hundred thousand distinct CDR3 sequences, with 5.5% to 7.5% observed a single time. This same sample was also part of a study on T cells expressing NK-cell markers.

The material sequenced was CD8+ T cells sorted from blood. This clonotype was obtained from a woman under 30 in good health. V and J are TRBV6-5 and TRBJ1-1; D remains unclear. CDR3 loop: CASSYSYGNTEAFF. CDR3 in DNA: TGTGCCAGCAGTTACTCATACGGAAACACTGAAGCTTTCTTT.